The rows below give T cell receptor beta chains drawn from one sample of a study of metastatic and nonmetastatic thyroid tumors. Using MiXCR, TCRdb reanalyzed the PCR reads. The table includes over 30,000 clones, 18% detected once. Sequencing input: tumor tissue. These receptors originate from a female donor with papillary thyroid cancer or a benign thyroid nodule (not recorded which). Some clones in this sample may be carry-over from other donors' samples. Both conserved end residues are part of each CDR3. Each record gives: V gene, D gene, clone size, J gene, CDR3 DNA, CDR3 protein. A D gene is named only where the DNA matches it firmly. Rows may omit the clone size; those that give it use once, few, many or a size class.

V gene: TRBV28; D gene: NA; clone size: few; J gene: TRBJ2-7; CDR3 DNA: TGTGCCAGCAGGAAGGAACAGGGCACCTACGAGCAGTACTTC; CDR3 protein: CASRKEQGTYEQYF
V gene: TRBV7-2; D gene: TRBD1; clone size: NA; J gene: TRBJ2-7; CDR3 DNA: TGTGCCAGCAGCACCTGGTGGGGGGACAGGGGCGAGCAGTACTTC; CDR3 protein: CASSTWWGDRGEQYF
V gene: TRBV5-1; D gene: NA; clone size: many; J gene: TRBJ2-2; CDR3 DNA: TGCGCCAGCAGCTTGGACCTAGCAAGCACCGGGGAGCTGTTTTTT; CDR3 protein: CASSLDLASTGELFF
V gene: TRBV6-1; D gene: NA; clone size: NA; J gene: TRBJ1-2; CDR3 DNA: TGTGCCAGCATCCCCGCGTATGGCTACACCTTC; CDR3 protein: CASIPAYGYTF
V gene: TRBV20-1; D gene: TRBD2; clone size: many; J gene: TRBJ2-3; CDR3 DNA: TGCAGTGCTAGGGGTTCCCCCTCGCGGGAGTCAAGGACAGATACGCAGTATTTT; CDR3 protein: CSARGSPSRESRTDTQYF
V gene: TRBV5-1; D gene: NA; clone size: many; J gene: TRBJ2-5; CDR3 DNA: TGCGCCAGCAGCTTACAAGTGACCCGACAAGAGACCCAGTACTTC; CDR3 protein: CASSLQVTRQETQYF
V gene: TRBV19; D gene: NA; clone size: many; J gene: TRBJ1-3; CDR3 DNA: TGTGCCAGTAGTCGGGGGGGCGGAAGCTCTGGAAACACCATATATTTT; CDR3 protein: CASSRGGGSSGNTIYF
V gene: TRBV6-1; D gene: TRBD2; clone size: few; J gene: TRBJ2-1; CDR3 DNA: TGTGCCAGCAGTCCTACTAGCGGGAGCTCCTACAATGAGCAGTTCTTC; CDR3 protein: CASSPTSGSSYNEQFF
V gene: TRBV11-2; D gene: NA; clone size: NA; J gene: TRBJ1-2; CDR3 DNA: TGTGCCAGCAGCTTACGACAGCGGGACCTTAGCGCCCGCCAGAATGGTTACACCTTC; CDR3 protein: CASSLRQRDLSARQNGYTF
V gene: TRBV11-3; D gene: NA; clone size: many; J gene: TRBJ2-6; CDR3 DNA: TGTGCCAGCAGCAAAGGCTGGGGGGCCCGCTTTGTTGGGGCCAACGTCCTGACTTTC; CDR3 protein: CASSKGWGARFVGANVLTF
V gene: TRBV6-2/TRBV6-3; D gene: TRBD1; clone size: NA; J gene: TRBJ2-7; CDR3 DNA: TGTGCCAGCAGTTACCGGGACAGTGGCGACTCCTACGAGCAGTACTTC; CDR3 protein: CASSYRDSGDSYEQYF
V gene: TRBV11-1; D gene: TRBD2; clone size: NA; J gene: TRBJ2-7; CDR3 DNA: TGTGCCAGCATCCGCGGGACTAGCGGGATCCCCTACGAGCAGTACTTC; CDR3 protein: CASIRGTSGIPYEQYF
V gene: TRBV6-5; D gene: NA; clone size: many; J gene: TRBJ2-1; CDR3 DNA: TGTGCCAGCAGTTACAGGGGTCCTTACAATGAGCAGTTCTTC; CDR3 protein: CASSYRGPYNEQFF
V gene: TRBV2; D gene: NA; clone size: few; J gene: TRBJ1-2; CDR3 DNA: TGTGCCAGCAGCTATGGGGCGAATGGCTACACCTTC; CDR3 protein: CASSYGANGYTF
V gene: TRBV6-1; D gene: NA; clone size: many; J gene: TRBJ1-5; CDR3 DNA: TGTGCCAGCAGTTCGGACGTTGGCAATCAGCCCCAGCATTTT; CDR3 protein: CASSSDVGNQPQHF
V gene: TRBV6-1; D gene: NA; clone size: few; J gene: TRBJ2-7; CDR3 DNA: TGTGCCCGGCCCCCTGGACTATACTCCTACGGTCAGTACTTC; CDR3 protein: CARPPGLYSYGQYF
V gene: TRBV7-7; D gene: TRBD1; clone size: many; J gene: TRBJ2-1; CDR3 DNA: TGTGCTAGCAGCAGGACAGGGGCGAATGAGCAGTTCTTC; CDR3 protein: CASSRTGANEQFF
V gene: TRBV18; D gene: NA; clone size: few; J gene: TRBJ1-1; CDR3 DNA: TGTGCCAGCTCACCCTCGGGGAACACTGGAGCTTTCTTT; CDR3 protein: CASSPSGNTGAFF
V gene: TRBV20-1; D gene: NA; clone size: NA; J gene: TRBJ1-1; CDR3 DNA: TGCAGTGCTAGGGATTTCGGGACCGCGAACACTGAAGCTTTCTTT; CDR3 protein: CSARDFGTANTEAFF
V gene: TRBV20-1; D gene: TRBD2; clone size: many; J gene: TRBJ2-5; CDR3 DNA: TGCAGTGCTAGAGCGGTGCCTAGCGGGCAAGAGACCCAGTACTTC; CDR3 protein: CSARAVPSGQETQYF
V gene: TRBV6-5; D gene: TRBD1; clone size: many; J gene: TRBJ1-2; CDR3 DNA: TGTGCCAGCATTCAATTAGGGGTCGGGGGACAGGGCTCCTATGGCTACACCTTC; CDR3 protein: CASIQLGVGGQGSYGYTF
V gene: TRBV6-1; D gene: NA; clone size: many; J gene: TRBJ1-5; CDR3 DNA: TGTGCCAGCAGTCCGATCGACAGTAGCAATCAGCCCCAGCATTTT; CDR3 protein: CASSPIDSSNQPQHF
V gene: TRBV9; D gene: NA; clone size: many; J gene: TRBJ1-2; CDR3 DNA: TGTGCCAGCAGCGACCAAACCAGGGGAAAAAGGAACTCGTATGGCTACACCTTC; CDR3 protein: CASSDQTRGKRNSYGYTF
V gene: TRBV2; D gene: TRBD2; clone size: many; J gene: TRBJ2-7; CDR3 DNA: TGTGCCAGCAGTGAGTGGCTAGCGGGGGAGTACGAGCAGTACTTC; CDR3 protein: CASSEWLAGEYEQYF
V gene: TRBV7-9; D gene: NA; clone size: many; J gene: TRBJ1-4; CDR3 DNA: TGTGCCAGCAGCTCGAAGGGAGGAGGAGAAAAACTGTTTTTT; CDR3 protein: CASSSKGGGEKLFF
V gene: TRBV6-1; D gene: NA; clone size: few; J gene: TRBJ2-7; CDR3 DNA: TGTGCCAGCTCCGCGGGCGCAGACTACGAGCAGTACTTC; CDR3 protein: CASSAGADYEQYF
V gene: TRBV6-6; D gene: NA; clone size: many; J gene: TRBJ2-7; CDR3 DNA: TGTGCCAGCAGTTACCGGCGACATTACGAGCAGTACTTC; CDR3 protein: CASSYRRHYEQYF
V gene: TRBV20-1; D gene: TRBD2; clone size: NA; J gene: TRBJ2-1; CDR3 DNA: TGCAGTGCTGCGGTGGGACTAGCGGGGGGCAGGAATGAGCAGTTCTTC; CDR3 protein: CSAAVGLAGGRNEQFF
V gene: TRBV10-2; D gene: NA; clone size: few; J gene: TRBJ2-5; CDR3 DNA: TGCGCCAGCAGTGGGGTGGGACGAATCGACCTACTGGGAAGGAAAGAGACCCAGTACTTC; CDR3 protein: CASSGVGRIDLLGRKETQYF
V gene: TRBV4-2; D gene: TRBD1; clone size: NA; J gene: TRBJ2-3; CDR3 DNA: TGTGCCAGCAGGGTTGGTTCCTGGACAGGGGGAGCAGATACGCAGTATTTT; CDR3 protein: CASRVGSWTGGADTQYF
V gene: TRBV9; D gene: NA; clone size: few; J gene: TRBJ1-2; CDR3 DNA: TGTGCCAGCAGCCCGCGTTCGTGGGCCTATGGCTACACCTTC; CDR3 protein: CASSPRSWAYGYTF
V gene: TRBV2; D gene: NA; clone size: NA; J gene: TRBJ2-5; CDR3 DNA: TGTGCCAGCAGTGGGGGTTGGGATACCCAGTACTTC; CDR3 protein: CASSGGWDTQYF
V gene: TRBV6-5; D gene: TRBD1; clone size: few; J gene: TRBJ1-2; CDR3 DNA: TGTGCCAGCAGTTACTCGATCTTTGGACAGGGGGGAGACTATGGCTACACCTTC; CDR3 protein: CASSYSIFGQGGDYGYTF
V gene: TRBV7-9; D gene: NA; clone size: medium-sized; J gene: TRBJ2-1; CDR3 DNA: TGTGCCAGCAGCTCTGGCGGGGGCCCCTACAATGAGCAGTTCTTC; CDR3 protein: CASSSGGGPYNEQFF
V gene: TRBV6-6; D gene: TRBD1; clone size: few; J gene: TRBJ2-5; CDR3 DNA: TGTGCCAGCAGTTACGGGACAGGGTTCGGAGAGACCCAGTACTTC; CDR3 protein: CASSYGTGFGETQYF
V gene: TRBV6-1; D gene: NA; clone size: NA; J gene: TRBJ2-5; CDR3 DNA: TGTGCCAGCAGTTTGGACGCGGGCGAGACCCAGTACTTC; CDR3 protein: CASSLDAGETQYF
V gene: TRBV12-3/TRBV12-4; D gene: TRBD1; clone size: few; J gene: TRBJ1-2; CDR3 DNA: TGTGCCAGCAGTTCACAGGGGGCCCCGAGGAGCTATGGCTACACCTTC; CDR3 protein: CASSSQGAPRSYGYTF
V gene: TRBV11-2; D gene: NA; clone size: medium-sized; J gene: TRBJ2-7; CDR3 DNA: TGTGCCAGCAGCCCGCGACCGTACGAGCAGTACTTC; CDR3 protein: CASSPRPYEQYF
V gene: TRBV11-2; D gene: TRBD2; clone size: many; J gene: TRBJ2-7; CDR3 DNA: TGTGCCAGCAGTTTAATACTAGCGGGGCCTACCTACGAGCAGTACTTC; CDR3 protein: CASSLILAGPTYEQYF
V gene: TRBV2; D gene: NA; clone size: many; J gene: TRBJ2-7; CDR3 DNA: TGTGCCAGCGGAGAAATGCGGGGCGAGCAGTACTTC; CDR3 protein: CASGEMRGEQYF
V gene: TRBV6-2/TRBV6-3; D gene: TRBD1; clone size: NA; J gene: TRBJ2-7; CDR3 DNA: TGTGCCAGCAAACCGGGACAGGGGTCTCGATGCGAGCAGTACTTC; CDR3 protein: CASKPGQGSRCEQYF
V gene: TRBV20-1; D gene: TRBD2; clone size: many; J gene: TRBJ2-3; CDR3 DNA: TGCAGTGCTAGTTCGGGGCTAGCGGGGGAACCAGATACGCAGTATTTT; CDR3 protein: CSASSGLAGEPDTQYF
V gene: TRBV27; D gene: NA; clone size: few; J gene: TRBJ2-3; CDR3 DNA: TGTGCCAGCAGCAGGACCCCCCCCAGCCCAGATACGCAGTATTTT; CDR3 protein: CASSRTPPSPDTQYF
V gene: TRBV2; D gene: NA; clone size: NA; J gene: TRBJ2-7; CDR3 DNA: TGTGCCAGCAGTGAGTGGGGGACGGCATCCTACGAGCAGTACTTC; CDR3 protein: CASSEWGTASYEQYF
V gene: TRBV4-2; D gene: NA; clone size: few; J gene: TRBJ2-1; CDR3 DNA: TGTGCCAGCATCCAAGAGAGGGGAACCCCCTACAATGAGCAGTTCTTC; CDR3 protein: CASIQERGTPYNEQFF
V gene: TRBV10-3; D gene: TRBD2; clone size: many; J gene: TRBJ2-7; CDR3 DNA: TGTGCCATCAGAGACCTCGGGACTAGCTTCACTTACGAGCAGTACTTC; CDR3 protein: CAIRDLGTSFTYEQYF
V gene: TRBV6-1; D gene: NA; clone size: many; J gene: TRBJ2-7; CDR3 DNA: TGTGCCAGCAGTGTCCCAGGGGGGAAGTTCGGCGAGCAGTACTTC; CDR3 protein: CASSVPGGKFGEQYF
V gene: TRBV6-1; D gene: TRBD1; clone size: many; J gene: TRBJ2-7; CDR3 DNA: TGTGCCAGCAGTTTTACCGGGACAGGTGCCCCCTACGAGCAGTACTTC; CDR3 protein: CASSFTGTGAPYEQYF
V gene: TRBV29-1; D gene: NA; clone size: many; J gene: TRBJ2-5; CDR3 DNA: TGCAGCGTTGTGGGGGGACAGAGGCTGCAGGAGACCCAGTACTTC; CDR3 protein: CSVVGGQRLQETQYF
V gene: TRBV9; D gene: NA; clone size: many; J gene: TRBJ1-1; CDR3 DNA: TGTGCCAGCAGCGTAGCGGTGAACACTGAAGCTTTCTTT; CDR3 protein: CASSVAVNTEAFF